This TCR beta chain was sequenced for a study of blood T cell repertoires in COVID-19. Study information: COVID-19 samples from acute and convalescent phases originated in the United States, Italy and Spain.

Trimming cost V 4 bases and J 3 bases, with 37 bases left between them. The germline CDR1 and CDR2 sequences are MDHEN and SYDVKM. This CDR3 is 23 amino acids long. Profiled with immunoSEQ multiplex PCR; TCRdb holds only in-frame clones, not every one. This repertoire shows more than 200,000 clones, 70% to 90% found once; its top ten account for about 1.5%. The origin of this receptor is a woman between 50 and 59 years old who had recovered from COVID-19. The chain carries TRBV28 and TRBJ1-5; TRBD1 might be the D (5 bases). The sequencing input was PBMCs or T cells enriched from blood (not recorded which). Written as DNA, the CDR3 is TGTGCCAGCAGTTCCTTCACGACCAAGAAATCGGGCAGGGAAAAAGGGAACAATCAGCCCCAGCATTTT. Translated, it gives CASSSFTTKKSGREKGNNQPQHF.